Listed below are T cell receptor beta chains from one sample, sequenced in a study of T cell repertoires in cytomegalovirus infection. TCRdb called the reads again in MiXCR, with one record for every CDR3 protein. The sample carries approximately 190,000 distinct CDR3 sequences, roughly 28% recorded once. Sequenced: PBMCs. These receptors were taken from a human donor in good health (CMV status not recorded). Some clones in this sample may be carry-over from other donors' samples. CDR3s include the opening cysteine and the closing phenylalanine or tryptophan. A D gene is named only where the DNA matches it firmly. Not all rows give a size; the values are once, few, many and, for expanded clones, a class.

D,V,J,size,DNA,CDR3
-,TRBV6-5,TRBJ1-3,-,TGTGCCAGCGTTTTTGGAAACACCATATATTTT,CASVFGNTIYF
-,TRBV11-2,TRBJ1-6,few,TGTGCCAGCAGCTACATGAGCTCCTATAATTCACCCCTCCACTTT,CASSYMSSYNSPLHF
-,TRBV7-6,TRBJ1-6,many,TGTGCCAGCAGCCTTAATTCGGGAAATTCACCCCTCCACTTT,CASSLNSGNSPLHF
TRBD1,TRBV29-1,TRBJ1-1,-,TGCAGCGTTACAGGGGAGGTAACTGAAGCTTTCTTT,CSVTGEVTEAFF
TRBD1,TRBV15,TRBJ1-6,-,TGTGCCACCAGCAGAGGTAGGACAGGGAATTCACCCCTCCACTTT,CATSRGRTGNSPLHF
-,TRBV7-2,TRBJ2-2,-,TGTGCCGGATCTAGGGGGGGCAACACCGGGGAGCTGTTTTTT,CAGSRGGNTGELFF
-,TRBV12-3/TRBV12-4,TRBJ2-2,few,TGTGCCAGCAGTTTCGACCCTACCGGGGAGCTGTTTTTT,CASSFDPTGELFF
TRBD1,TRBV7-8,TRBJ2-3,few,TGTGCCAGCAGCTTAGGGACAGGGGATCTAGATACGCAGTATTTT,CASSLGTGDLDTQYF
-,TRBV19,TRBJ2-7,-,TGTGCCAGTAGTATCGCAGGCTACGAGCAGTACTTC,CASSIAGYEQYF
-,TRBV20-1,TRBJ2-1,-,TGCAGTGCTAGAGATCTAAAGTCCAGGGATGAGCAGTTCTTC,CSARDLKSRDEQFF
-,TRBV7-9,TRBJ1-5,many,TGTGCCAGCAGCTTGGACAATCAGCCCCAGCATTTT,CASSLDNQPQHF
-,TRBV4-3,TRBJ1-1,many,TGCGCCAGCAGCCAAGTTCTGGAGACTGAAGCTTTCTTT,CASSQVLETEAFF
TRBD1,TRBV7-2,TRBJ2-7,few,TGTGCCAGCAGCTTAAGGGGGCTTACCTACGAGCAGTACTTC,CASSLRGLTYEQYF
-,TRBV4-2,TRBJ2-2,few,TGTGCCAGCAGCCAAGGAAATAGGATGAACACCGGGGAGCTGTTTTTT,CASSQGNRMNTGELFF
-,TRBV4-1,TRBJ2-1,-,TGCGCCAGCAGCCAAGCCAGCGGCTATGAGCAGTTCTTC,CASSQASGYEQFF
TRBD1,TRBV14,TRBJ2-3,few,TGTGCCAGCAGCCAAGACGATTCGACAGGGAAGGTGGGAACAGATACGCAGTATTTT,CASSQDDSTGKVGTDTQYF
-,TRBV2,TRBJ1-5,-,TGTGCCAGCAGCGAATTGACTATCAAGTGGCAGCCCCAGCATTTT,CASSELTIKWQPQHF
TRBD1,TRBV7-2,TRBJ1-2,-,TGTGCCAGCAGCGCAAAGACAGGGGACCCATGGGGCTACACCTTC,CASSAKTGDPWGYTF
TRBD1,TRBV6-6,TRBJ1-5,-,TGTGCCAGCAGCACGACAGGGAATAAACAGCCCCAGCATTTT,CASSTTGNKQPQHF
TRBD1,TRBV30,TRBJ1-6,few,TGTGCCTGGACCGGACAGGGAGATTCACCCCTCCACTTT,CAWTGQGDSPLHF
-,TRBV3-1,TRBJ1-2,-,TGTGCCAGCAGCCAAGATCTTAGGGGAGATGGCTACACCTTC,CASSQDLRGDGYTF
-,TRBV6-1,TRBJ2-2,few,TGTGCCAGCAGTCCTCGGGGACTTCGGGGGAAGCTGTTTTTT,CASSPRGLRGKLFF
-,TRBV5-1,TRBJ2-5,-,TGCGCCAGCAGCTTGGGGACGAGCGGACTAGAGACCCAGTACTTC,CASSLGTSGLETQYF
-,TRBV12-3/TRBV12-4,TRBJ2-7,few,TGTGCCAGCAGCCGTCGAGGTTTGGGGGAGCAGTACTTC,CASSRRGLGEQYF
-,TRBV11-1,TRBJ2-7,-,TGTGCCAGCAGCGCAGCAGCCACCTACGAGCAGTACTTC,CASSAAATYEQYF
-,TRBV12-3/TRBV12-4,TRBJ1-1,-,TGTGCCAGCACCGGGGCCATGGGGGCGGTTGAAGCTTTCTTT,CASTGAMGAVEAFF
TRBD1,TRBV5-1,TRBJ1-4,-,TGCGCCAGCAGCTTGGGACAGGGGTATGAAAAACTGTTTTTT,CASSLGQGYEKLFF
TRBD1,TRBV7-2,TRBJ2-2,-,TGTGCCAGCAGCCGTGGGACAGGGGAGGCCGGGGAGCTGTTTTTT,CASSRGTGEAGELFF
-,TRBV7-2,TRBJ2-7,-,TGTGCCAGCAGCTTATCCCGGGAGCAGTACTTC,CASSLSREQYF
-,TRBV7-9,TRBJ1-2,many,TGTGCCAGCAGCTTACGATCTCAAGTTTGGACGGAAAAAAACTATGGCTACACCTTC,CASSLRSQVWTEKNYGYTF
-,TRBV2,TRBJ1-2,-,TGTGCCAGCAGACGCGACGCCGAGGGCTACACCTTC,CASRRDAEGYTF
-,TRBV7-2,TRBJ2-7,-,TGTGCCAGCAGCTTAAGGAGTAGCGCGACCTACGAGCAGTACTTC,CASSLRSSATYEQYF
-,TRBV7-8,TRBJ2-5,-,TGTGCCAGCAGCTATAGCGGCGTCGTGGGAGAGACCCAGTACTTC,CASSYSGVVGETQYF
TRBD1,TRBV20-1,TRBJ2-7,-,TGCAGTGCTAGCGAGACCGGGACAGGGATAACGGACGAGCAGTACTTC,CSASETGTGITDEQYF
-,TRBV7-2,TRBJ2-7,many,TGTGCCAGCAGCCCAGGTGCTGAAAATACCTACGAGCAGTACTTC,CASSPGAENTYEQYF
-,TRBV6-2/TRBV6-3,TRBJ2-7,few,TGTGCCGCGCGTGGGCCCAGCGCCTACGAGCAGTACTTC,CAARGPSAYEQYF
-,TRBV29-1,TRBJ2-5,few,TGCAGCGTGGAAAATTTGTACCAAGAGACCCAGTACTTC,CSVENLYQETQYF
-,TRBV29-1,TRBJ2-1,once,TGCAGCGTTTCTGGACGTTTGGGGGCGGACAATGAGCAGTTCTTC,CSVSGRLGADNEQFF
-,TRBV2,TRBJ1-2,-,TGTGCCAGCAGTGAATCGATTAGTTATGGCTACACCTTC,CASSESISYGYTF
-,TRBV2,TRBJ2-6,-,TGTGCCAGCAGTGATCCTGGGAGTCGTGGGGCCAACGTCCTGACTTTC,CASSDPGSRGANVLTF
-,TRBV11-2,TRBJ2-5,few,TGTGCCAGCAGCACCCAGGGATGGAGGCAAGAGACCCAGTACTTC,CASSTQGWRQETQYF
-,TRBV29-1,TRBJ2-5,-,TGCATCGGGGGTTTCCAAGAGACCCAGTACTTC,CIGGFQETQYF
-,TRBV7-4,TRBJ1-2,-,TGTGCCAGCAGCTTTCCTCCCGCTAACTATGGCTACACCTTC,CASSFPPANYGYTF
-,TRBV20-1,TRBJ1-1,-,TGCAGTGCTTACAGGGCTTTGAACACTGAAGCTTTCTTT,CSAYRALNTEAFF
TRBD1,TRBV7-2,TRBJ2-6,once,TGTGCCAGCAGCTACGAAACAGGGGGCACCGGGGCCAACGTCCCGACTTTC,CASSYETGGTGANVPTF
-,TRBV12-3/TRBV12-4,TRBJ2-7,-,TGTGCCAGCAGTTTATATTTGAACGAGCAGTACTTC,CASSLYLNEQYF
-,TRBV7-6,TRBJ1-5,-,TGTGCCAGCAGCTTAGCGACGGCAGGTGGTCAGCCCCAGCATTTT,CASSLATAGGQPQHF
-,TRBV12-3/TRBV12-4,TRBJ2-1,-,TGTGCCAGCAGCCGCGAATCCCACAATGAGCAGTTCTTC,CASSRESHNEQFF
-,TRBV6-2/TRBV6-3,TRBJ2-7,-,TGTGCCAGCAGTTACGTCCTTACTAGTCAGGAGGCTTTCCGCTACGAGCAGTACTTC,CASSYVLTSQEAFRYEQYF
-,TRBV27,TRBJ2-5,-,TGTGCCAGCAGTTTATGGGGGGGCAACCAAGAGACCCAGTACTTC,CASSLWGGNQETQYF
-,TRBV30,TRBJ2-1,-,TGTGCCTGGGGAGGCAATTCGGATGAGCAGTTCTTC,CAWGGNSDEQFF
-,TRBV29-1,TRBJ1-2,-,TGCAGCGTTGATCAACGCGGCTATGGCTACACCTTC,CSVDQRGYGYTF
TRBD2,TRBV20-1,TRBJ2-3,-,TGCAGTGCTACCACGGGACTAGCGGGGGGCCCAGATACGCAGTATTTT,CSATTGLAGGPDTQYF
-,TRBV12-3/TRBV12-4,TRBJ2-1,few,TGTGCCAGCAGTCCCCTCCTGACAGTGACTTACAATGAGCAGTTCTTC,CASSPLLTVTYNEQFF
TRBD1,TRBV18,TRBJ1-1,-,TGTGCCAGCTCACCACCGGACAGGGTGTCGTCCACTGAAGCTTTCTTT,CASSPPDRVSSTEAFF
-,TRBV7-9,TRBJ2-7,few,TGTGCCAGCAGCTTAAACGGGGGCGACTACGAGCAGTACTTC,CASSLNGGDYEQYF
-,TRBV19,TRBJ1-5,few,TGTGCCAGTAGTGTAATTCAATTAAATCAGCCCCAGCATTTT,CASSVIQLNQPQHF
-,TRBV7-6,TRBJ1-6,few,TGTGCCAGCAGCTTAACAGGGATAGGTTCACCCCTCCACTTT,CASSLTGIGSPLHF
TRBD2,TRBV7-8,TRBJ2-7,-,TGTGCCAGCCGTCAGACTAGCGGGTCCCCCTACGAGCAGTACTTC,CASRQTSGSPYEQYF